This T cell receptor (beta chain) appears in the sequencing data of a study of T cells expressing NK-cell markers. TCRdb re-called the 5' RACE reads and shows each CDR3 protein once, DNA omitted. The ten top clones account for 6% to 9.5%, within a sample of some 410,000 distinct CDR3 sequences. The CDR3 has 16 amino acids. Germline lookup yields CDR1 MDHEN and CDR2 SYDVKM. Overall study findings and caveats: Of the CD8+ T cells in more than five donors, roughly 1.0-7.5% belonged to dominant NKG2C+ clonotypes.

With regard to this clonotype: Antigen: not known.

The source is a woman aged 18-69 years in good health. This chain connects TRBV28 to TRBJ1-5; without DNA, the TCRdb call of TRBD1 cannot be checked. Sequencing was carried out using blood T cells: a sorted CD56 or NKG2C T cell subset, CD4+ or CD8+ T cells, or bulk PBMC T cells (not recorded which). CDR3 residues: CASRPQVRGANQPQHF.